This T cell receptor beta chain was sequenced for a study of cytomegalovirus exposure and HLA in healthy donors. A multiplex PCR was run with 60 Vbeta primers and 13 Jbeta primers. Produced via immunoSEQ multiplex PCR; TCRdb's table is partial and in-frame only. The sample has over 250,000 clones; approximately 70% are singletons. Details on this clone: Its matching antigen is unknown.

Study-level results: TRBV6-2, TRBV6-3 and some other V segments were unresolvable in 87-base-pair reads. Later work showed greater clonal expansion in HLA-associated TCR beta chains than in equally common others. The study flagged 150 to 200 TCR beta chains as cytomegalovirus-associated. When presence/absence was analysed, sequencing depth was taken to be roughly uniform across donors.

V shed 0 bases and J 7 bases; nucleotides not matched to a gene: 13. Germline assignment: CDR1 SGHNT and CDR2 YENEEA. There are 17 residues in the CDR3. The sequenced sample consisted of PBMCs. This chain connects TRBV11-3 to TRBJ1-1; 8 bases map to TRBD1. This clonotype was sampled from a female donor in good health and CMV-seronegative. CDR3 protein: CASSLDPSGRGLDEAFF. Here the CDR3 DNA reads TGTGCCAGCAGCTTAGACCCCAGTGGCAGGGGGCTTGATGAAGCTTTCTTT.